This T cell receptor (beta chain) was captured in a study of blood T cell repertoires in COVID-19 (dated by TCRdb to the early 2020s). Context from the whole study: Samples covering the acute and convalescent phases of COVID-19 were provided by collaborators in the United States, Italy and Spain. Where HLA class I and class II types were available, the types were taken from metadata supplied by the sample provider, not from assay-based typing. The repertoires were released in a freely available public database meant as a resource for research on the immune response to SARS-CoV-2. Subjects who had been exposed to COVID-19, were actively infected with it, or had recovered from it provided the deeply sampled blood TCRbeta repertoires that made up the dataset. Sample metadata almost always included a de-identified subject ID, COVID-19 status, age in years and sex. The material from the prospective study consisted of cDNA or gDNA derived from T cells, B-cell-depleted T cells, or PBMCs. The samples were drawn from the first 160 participants of the ongoing ImmuneRACE study and from 1,254 subjects provided by 6 global collaborators. Summary of the overall study and its limitations: The quantity of clinical and demographic metadata differed by source and by participant and was supplied without curation.

Each collaborating institution followed its own protocols to collect whole blood in K2EDTA tubes. For TCRbeta analysis, collaborator samples were shipped as frozen whole blood, as isolated PBMCs, or as DNA extracted from either sample type. As encoded in the germline V gene, CDR1 is MNHEY while CDR2 is SVGEGT. Compared with germline, V lacks 6 bases and J lacks 9 bases; bases without a gene match: 14. Including the terminal cysteine and phenylalanine, the CDR3 comprises 16 residues. Just CDR3 DNA is preserved here, 48 bases in frame from base 1. TCRbeta CDR3 regions were amplified from genomic DNA using the immunoSEQ Assay, a bias-controlled multiplex PCR. The authors' analysis ran thus. Within the assay, amplification of reference gene primers was used to estimate how many nucleated cells each sample contained. To quantify the absolute abundance of each unique TCRbeta CDR3 rearrangement, sequence reads were collapsed and filtered. For each sample, productive Simpson clonality was calculated as the square root of Simpson's diversity index over productive rearrangements. TCRdb provides this immuneACCESS table in a form limited to in-frame rearrangements. Some clones are lacking; in checked studies, under half of them reflect an unresolved V gene, and why the rest are absent is not known. Clone size and V and J calls were adopted from that table, with D and trimming inferred from the DNA. Across this sample there are over 200,000 clones, with over 65% seen only once. The top ten clonotypes cover 2.6% of the sample.

A remark on this clone: The antigen it recognizes is unknown. No qualities accompany the bases; no much larger clone lies one base away.

The specimen sequenced was peripheral blood. The receptor's source is a woman aged 70 to 79 with active or convalescent COVID-19. The chain is assembled from TRBV6-2 or TRBV6-3 and TRBJ1-6, and TRBD1 aligns with 7 junction nucleotides. The nucleotides read TGTGCCAGCAGCCCAAGGGTTACAGGGGCGGCTTCACCCCTCCACTTT. Its translation reads: CASSPRVTGAASPLHF.